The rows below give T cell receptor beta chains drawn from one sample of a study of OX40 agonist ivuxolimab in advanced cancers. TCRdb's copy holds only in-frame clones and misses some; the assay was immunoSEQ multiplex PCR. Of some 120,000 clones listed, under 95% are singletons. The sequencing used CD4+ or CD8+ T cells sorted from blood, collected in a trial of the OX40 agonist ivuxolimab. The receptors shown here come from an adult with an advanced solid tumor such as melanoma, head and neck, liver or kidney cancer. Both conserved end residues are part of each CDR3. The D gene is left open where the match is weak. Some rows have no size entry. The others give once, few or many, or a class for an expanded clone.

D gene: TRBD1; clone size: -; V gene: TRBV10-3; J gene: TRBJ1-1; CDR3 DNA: TGTGCCATCAGTGAGGGGGCAGGGGGTATGGGAGCTTTCTTT; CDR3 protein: CAISEGAGGMGAFF
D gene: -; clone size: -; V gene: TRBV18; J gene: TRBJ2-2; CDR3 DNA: TGTGCCAGCTCACCCCCTAGCTCCGGGGAGCTGTTTTTT; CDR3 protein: CASSPPSSGELFF
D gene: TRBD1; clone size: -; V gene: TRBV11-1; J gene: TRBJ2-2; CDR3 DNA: TGTGCCAGCAGCTACGGACAGGGCGACACCGGGGAGCTGTTTTTT; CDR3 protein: CASSYGQGDTGELFF
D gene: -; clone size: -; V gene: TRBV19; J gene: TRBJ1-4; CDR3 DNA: TGTGCCAGTAGTCGGGATGGATTTGGTGAAAAACTGTTTTTT; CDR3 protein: CASSRDGFGEKLFF
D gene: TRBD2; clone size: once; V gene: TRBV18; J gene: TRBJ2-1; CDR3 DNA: TGTGCCAGCTCACCTCGCGTTCCGGGAGGGCCAGTCGATGAGCAGTTCTTC; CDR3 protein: CASSPRVPGGPVDEQFF
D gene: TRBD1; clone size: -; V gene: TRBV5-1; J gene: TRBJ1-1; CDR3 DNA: TGCGCCAGCAGCTTGGCCCAGGGGGCGCACACTGAAGCTTTCTTT; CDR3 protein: CASSLAQGAHTEAFF
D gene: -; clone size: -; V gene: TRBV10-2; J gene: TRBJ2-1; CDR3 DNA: TGCGCCAGCAGTGAAATTAGTCGGACTGAGCAGTTCTTC; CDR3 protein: CASSEISRTEQFF
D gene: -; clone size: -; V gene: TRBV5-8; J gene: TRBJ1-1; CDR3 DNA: TGTGCCAGCAGCCCACGGGACCTAGGAGCTTTCTTT; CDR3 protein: CASSPRDLGAFF
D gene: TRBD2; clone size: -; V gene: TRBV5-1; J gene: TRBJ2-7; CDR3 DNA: TGCGCCAGCAGCTCCGGATTAGGGACTAGCGCCTACGAGCAGTACTTC; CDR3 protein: CASSSGLGTSAYEQYF
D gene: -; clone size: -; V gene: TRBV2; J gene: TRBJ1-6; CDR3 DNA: TGTGCCAGCAAAGTTAGTAATTATTCACCCCTCCACTTT; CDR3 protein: CASKVSNYSPLHF
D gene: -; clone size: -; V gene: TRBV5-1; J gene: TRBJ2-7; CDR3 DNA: TGCGCCAGCAGCCTGGGGGGTGCGGTACCCTCCTACGAGCAGTACTTC; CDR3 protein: CASSLGGAVPSYEQYF
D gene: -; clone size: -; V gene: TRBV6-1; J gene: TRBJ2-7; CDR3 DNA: TGTGCCAGCAGTGAACCGTACGAGCAGTACTTC; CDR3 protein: CASSEPYEQYF
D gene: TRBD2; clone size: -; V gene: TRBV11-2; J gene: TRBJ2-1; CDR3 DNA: TGTGCCAGCAGCTTGATTTCTAGCGGAGCCCGTCGGAGTGAGCAGTTCTTC; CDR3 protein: CASSLISSGARRSEQFF
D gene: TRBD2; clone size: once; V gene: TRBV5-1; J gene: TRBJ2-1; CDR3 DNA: TGCGCCAGCAGGTTACTAGCGGGACCGTACAATGAGCAGTTCTTC; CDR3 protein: CASRLLAGPYNEQFF
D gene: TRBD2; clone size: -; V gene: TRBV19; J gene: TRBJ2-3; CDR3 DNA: TGTGCCAGTAGTATAGGACTAGCAACAGATACGCAGTATTTT; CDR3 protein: CASSIGLATDTQYF
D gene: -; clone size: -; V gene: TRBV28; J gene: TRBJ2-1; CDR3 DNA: TGTGCCAGCAGTCGCCCCCTAGTAGCGCAGAGCTCCTACAATGAGCAGTTCTTC; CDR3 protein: CASSRPLVAQSSYNEQFF
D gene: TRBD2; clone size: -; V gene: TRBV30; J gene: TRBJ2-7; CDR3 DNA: TGTGCCTGGAGTGTATTTGGGGCGGGAGGGCTTTACGAGCAGTACTTC; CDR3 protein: CAWSVFGAGGLYEQYF
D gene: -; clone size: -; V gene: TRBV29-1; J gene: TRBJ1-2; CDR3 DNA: TGCAGCGTTGATCATAACCCGGTCTATGGCTACACCTTC; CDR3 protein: CSVDHNPVYGYTF
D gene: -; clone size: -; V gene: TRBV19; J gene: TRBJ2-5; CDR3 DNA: TGTGCCAGTAGTGCGCTTGGCCAAGAGACCCAGTACTTC; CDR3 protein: CASSALGQETQYF
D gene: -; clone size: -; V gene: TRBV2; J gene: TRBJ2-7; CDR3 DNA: TGTGCCAGCAGTGAAGGCGGAACCTACGAGCAGTACTTC; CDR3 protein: CASSEGGTYEQYF
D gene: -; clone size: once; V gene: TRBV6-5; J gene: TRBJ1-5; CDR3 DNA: TGTGCCAGCAGTTACTTCGGGGGCCCGAATCAGCCCCAGCATTTT; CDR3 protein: CASSYFGGPNQPQHF
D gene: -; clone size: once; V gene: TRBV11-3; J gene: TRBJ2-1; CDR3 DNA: TGTGCCAGCAGCTTAGGGATGGGCTGGGACAATGAGCAGTTCTTC; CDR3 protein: CASSLGMGWDNEQFF
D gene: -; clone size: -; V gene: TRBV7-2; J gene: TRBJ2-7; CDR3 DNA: TGTGCCAGCAGCTTAGCAGGGAGCCACGAGCAGTACTTC; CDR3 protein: CASSLAGSHEQYF
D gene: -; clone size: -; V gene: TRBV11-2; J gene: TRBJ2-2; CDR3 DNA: TGTGCCAGCAGCTCCCAAGCTACCGGGGAGCTGTTTTTT; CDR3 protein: CASSSQATGELFF
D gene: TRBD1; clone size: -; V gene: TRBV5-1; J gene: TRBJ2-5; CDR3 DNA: TGCGCCAGCAGCCGACAAGGGACAGGGGGCGCAAAGACCCAGTACTTC; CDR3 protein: CASSRQGTGGAKTQYF
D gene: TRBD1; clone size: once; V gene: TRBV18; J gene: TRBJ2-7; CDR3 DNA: TGTGCCAGCTCACCACTGGGGACAGGTTCCTACGAGCAGTACTTC; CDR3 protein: CASSPLGTGSYEQYF
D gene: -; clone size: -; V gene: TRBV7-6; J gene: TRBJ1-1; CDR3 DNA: TGTGCCAGCAGCGATTCCACAGGGAACACTGAAGCTTTCTTT; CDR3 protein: CASSDSTGNTEAFF
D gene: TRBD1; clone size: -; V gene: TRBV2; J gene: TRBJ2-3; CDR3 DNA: TGTGCCAGAACAGGGGATAGCACAGATACGCAGTATTTT; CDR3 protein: CARTGDSTDTQYF
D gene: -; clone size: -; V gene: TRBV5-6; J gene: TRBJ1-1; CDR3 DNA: TGTGCCAGCAGCCGCCGGAGAGACAGTGTCGTGAACACTGAAGCTTTCTTT; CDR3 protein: CASSRRRDSVVNTEAFF
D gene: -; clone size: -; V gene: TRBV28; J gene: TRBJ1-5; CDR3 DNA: TGTGCCAGCAAGATAAGCAATCAGCCCCAGCATTTT; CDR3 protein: CASKISNQPQHF
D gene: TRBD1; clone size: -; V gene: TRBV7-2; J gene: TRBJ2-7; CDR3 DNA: TGTGCCAGCAGTCCGGACAGGGGGCTCTACGAGCAGTACTTC; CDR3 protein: CASSPDRGLYEQYF
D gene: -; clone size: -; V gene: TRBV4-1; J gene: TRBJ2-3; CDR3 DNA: TGCGCCAGCAGCCAAGAAGGGACCCCTACCTCCACAGATACGCAGTATTTT; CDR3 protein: CASSQEGTPTSTDTQYF
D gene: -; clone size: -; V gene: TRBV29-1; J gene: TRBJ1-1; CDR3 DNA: TGCAGCGTCCCGGGGACCAGTGGATCGAACACTGAAGCTTTCTTT; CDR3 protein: CSVPGTSGSNTEAFF
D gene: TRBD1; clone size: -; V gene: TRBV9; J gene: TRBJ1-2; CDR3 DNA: TGTGCCAGCAGCGTAGAAGGGGGCGGTGGTGGCTACACCTTC; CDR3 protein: CASSVEGGGGGYTF
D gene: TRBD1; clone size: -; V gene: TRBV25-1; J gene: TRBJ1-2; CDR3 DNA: TGTGCCAGCAGCCGACAGGGAGCCGGGGGCTACACCTTC; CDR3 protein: CASSRQGAGGYTF
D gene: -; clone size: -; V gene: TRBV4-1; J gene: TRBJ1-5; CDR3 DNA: TGCGCCAGCAGCCAAGAACAGGGTTGGCCCCAGCATTTT; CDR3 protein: CASSQEQGWPQHF
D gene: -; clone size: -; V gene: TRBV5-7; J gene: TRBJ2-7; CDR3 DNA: TGTGCCAGCACCCCGCAGGAAAGGCCACCGGTCTACGAGCAGTACTTC; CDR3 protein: CASTPQERPPVYEQYF
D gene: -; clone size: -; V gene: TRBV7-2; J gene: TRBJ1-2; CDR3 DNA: TGTGCCAGCAGCTCTCAGGGATATGGTAACTATGGCTACACCTTC; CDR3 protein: CASSSQGYGNYGYTF
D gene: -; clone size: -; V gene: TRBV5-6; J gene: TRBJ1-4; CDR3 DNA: TGTGCCAGCAGCCCGACAGTTTCGCGGGAAAAACTGTTTTTT; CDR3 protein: CASSPTVSREKLFF
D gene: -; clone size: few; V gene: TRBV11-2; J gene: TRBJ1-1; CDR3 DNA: TGTGCCAGCAGCTTACAGAGGGCGGTGAACACTGAAGCTTTCTTT; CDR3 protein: CASSLQRAVNTEAFF
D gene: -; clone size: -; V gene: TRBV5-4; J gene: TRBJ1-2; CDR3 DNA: TGTGCCAGCAGCTTGGTGGCAGAAGATGGCTACACCTTC; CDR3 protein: CASSLVAEDGYTF
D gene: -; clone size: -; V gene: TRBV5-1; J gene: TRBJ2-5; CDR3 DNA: TGCGCCAGCAGTGGGGGGAAGGCGGGCTTGGAGACCCAGTACTTC; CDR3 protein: CASSGGKAGLETQYF
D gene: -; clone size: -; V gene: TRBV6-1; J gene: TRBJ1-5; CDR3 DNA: TGTGCCAGCAGTGAATGGTGGACGGGGGGGCTTATCGATCAGCCCCAGCATTTT; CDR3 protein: CASSEWWTGGLIDQPQHF
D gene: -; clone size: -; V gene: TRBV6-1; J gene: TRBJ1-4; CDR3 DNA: TGTGCCAGCAGTCGAGACCCGGAGGGGGAAAAACTGTTTTTT; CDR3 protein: CASSRDPEGEKLFF
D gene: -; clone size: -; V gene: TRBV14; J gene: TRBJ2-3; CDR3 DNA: TGTGCCAGCAGCCAACAGACCCGCCCCAGCACAGATACGCAGTATTTT; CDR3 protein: CASSQQTRPSTDTQYF
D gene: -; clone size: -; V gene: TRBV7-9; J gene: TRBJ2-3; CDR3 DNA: TGTGCCAGCAGCTTTATCGCAGATACGCAGTATTTT; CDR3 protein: CASSFIADTQYF
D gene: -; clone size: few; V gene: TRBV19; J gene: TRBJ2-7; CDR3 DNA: TGTGCCAGTAGTTCTATCCACGAGCAGTACTTC; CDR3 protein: CASSSIHEQYF
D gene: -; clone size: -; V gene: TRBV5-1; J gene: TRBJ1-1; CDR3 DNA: TGCGCCAGCAGCTTGGCTCCGGGGCTCATGAACACTGAAGCTTTCTTT; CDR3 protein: CASSLAPGLMNTEAFF
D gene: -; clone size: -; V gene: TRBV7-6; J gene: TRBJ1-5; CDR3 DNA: TGTGCCAGCAGCTTAATTCCAGGGGTCGGCAATCAGCCCCAGCATTTT; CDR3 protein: CASSLIPGVGNQPQHF
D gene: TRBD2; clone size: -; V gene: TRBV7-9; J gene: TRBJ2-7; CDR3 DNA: TGTGCCAGCAGCCAGCGGACTAGCGGAGGGAACTCCTACGAGCAGTACTTC; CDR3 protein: CASSQRTSGGNSYEQYF
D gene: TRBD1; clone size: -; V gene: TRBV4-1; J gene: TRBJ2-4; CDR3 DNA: TGCGCCAGCAGCCAAGACTATTCTGGGACAGGGACTTACTTC; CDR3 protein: CASSQDYSGTGTYF
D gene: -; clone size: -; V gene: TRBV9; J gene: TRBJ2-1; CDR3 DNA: TGTGCCAGCAGCGTAGCCCGGGAGTCCTACAATGAGCAGTTCTTC; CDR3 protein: CASSVARESYNEQFF
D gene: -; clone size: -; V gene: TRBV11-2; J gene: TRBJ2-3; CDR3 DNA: TGTGCCAGCAGCCCGGGGATTCGAGGCACAGATACGCAGTATTTT; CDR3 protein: CASSPGIRGTDTQYF
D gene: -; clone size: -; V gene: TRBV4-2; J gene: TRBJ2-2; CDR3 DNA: TGTGCCAGCAGCCTGAAGACCCTTTCCCACGCCCGGGGAGCTGTTTTT; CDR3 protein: CASSLKTLSHARGAVF
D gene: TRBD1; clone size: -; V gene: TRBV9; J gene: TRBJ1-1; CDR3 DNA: TGTGCCAGCAGCGAACCGGGACAGGGGGCAGCGGAGAACACTGAAGCTTTCTTT; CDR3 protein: CASSEPGQGAAENTEAFF
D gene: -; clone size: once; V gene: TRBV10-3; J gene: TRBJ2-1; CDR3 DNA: TGTGCCATCAGTGAGTCGAGTATCCCCGGGAACAACTACAATGAGCAGTTCTTC; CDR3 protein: CAISESSIPGNNYNEQFF
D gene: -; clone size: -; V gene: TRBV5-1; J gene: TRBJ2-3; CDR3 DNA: TGCGCCAGCAGCTCGGACGGGACAACCCCTGGTACGCAGTATTTT; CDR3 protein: CASSSDGTTPGTQYF
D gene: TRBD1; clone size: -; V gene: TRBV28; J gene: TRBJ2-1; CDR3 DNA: TGTGCCAGCCGACAGGGAACAAATGAGCAGTTCTTC; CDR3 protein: CASRQGTNEQFF
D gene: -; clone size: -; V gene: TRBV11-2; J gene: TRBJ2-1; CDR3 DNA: TGTGCCAGCAGCACGACAGGTATGGAGCAGTTCTTC; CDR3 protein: CASSTTGMEQFF